This T cell receptor (beta chain) originates from a study of T cell clonality in common variable immunodeficiency. Equal genomic DNA amounts from CVID and control samples were sequenced. This table comes from immunoSEQ multiplex PCR, and its TCRdb copy is limited to in-frame clones, with some not included. The sample counts 30,000 to 35,000 clones, none seen once; the ten largest own 3.5% to 4.5%. CDR1 SGHTS and CDR2 YDEGEE come from the germline V gene. This CDR3 has 14 residues. Between the trimmed V and J ends, which lost 5 bases and 2 bases, there was a span of 12 bases. Patients and controls were mostly of Caucasian heritage. Points on this clone: The read terminates 3 residues ahead of where the CDR3 ends, so the germline J gene completes it.

Sequencing input: peripheral blood mononuclear cells. The receptor comes from a person aged 18-69 years in good health. This chain joins TRBV5-8 and TRBJ2-3; TRBD2 is a possible D gene (5 bases). The CDR3 reads CASRGLAITDTQYF. CDR3 bases read: TGTGCCAGCAGAGGACTCGCAATCACAGATACG.